These 7 T cell receptor beta chains share one sample of origin, sequenced in a study of blood T cell repertoires in COVID-19. Profiling relied on immunoSEQ multiplex PCR, and the TCRdb table lists in-frame clones only, not all of them. The sample yields more than 200,000 clones, 86% seen once. The sequenced sample consisted of peripheral blood. These receptors all come from a woman aged 50 to 60 with acute or convalescent COVID-19.

The chain has TRBV7-2 and TRBJ1-3, with a weak D call TRBD1 (6 bases). Germline CDR1 reads SGHTA; CDR2 reads FQGNSA. The CDR3 extends over 14 amino acids. Trimming removed 5 bases at V and 1 base at J, with 9 bases between. This CDR3 is CASSPDRSGNTIYF. CDR3 in DNA: TGTGCCAGCAGCCCTGACAGGTCTGGAAACACCATATATTTT.

The chain joins TRBV27 to TRBJ1-4, with D tentatively TRBD1 (6 bases). The V end was cut by 5 bases, the J end by 8 bases, with 12 bases between. Per the germline V gene, CDR1 is MNHEY and CDR2 is SMNVEV (reference sequence). This CDR3 spans 13 amino acids. The CDR3 nucleotides read TGTGCCAGCAGTCTTCAAGGGGGAGAAAAACTGTTTTTT. Its protein is CASSLQGGEKLFF. The variable domain in full, completed from reference TRBV27 and TRBJ1-4, reads EAQVTQNPRYLITVTGKKLTVTCSQNMNHEYMSWYRQDPGLGLRQIYYSMNVEVTDKGDVPEGYKVSRKEKRNFPLILESPSPNQTSLYFCASSLQGGEKLFFGSGTQLSVL.

The rearrangement links TRBV25-1 to TRBJ2-7; 7 nucleotides match TRBD1. The J segment lost 0 bases and the V segment lost 5 bases, leaving 1 base of the junction unmatched. The germline V gene encodes CDR1 MGHDK and CDR2 SYGVNS. The length of the CDR3 is 13 residues. CDR3 loop: CASSRDSSYEQYF. CDR3 bases: TGTGCCAGCAGTCGGGACAGCTCCTACGAGCAGTACTTC.

V is TRBV24-1 and J is TRBJ2-3; no clear D. This CDR3 contains 12 residues. CDR1 is KGHDR and CDR2 is SFDVKD in the germline V gene. The V and J ends lost 5 bases and 0 bases respectively, with 2 bases between them. The CDR3 loop is CATSASTDTQYF. CDR3 bases: TGTGCCACCAGTGCTAGCACAGATACGCAGTATTTT.

CDR3 DNA: TGCAGCGTCCCTAGACCGAACACCGGGGAGCTGTTTTTT. Protein product: CSVPRPNTGELFF. The chain is built from TRBV29-1 and TRBJ2-2; D ambiguous. Trimming shortened V by 6 bases and J by 0 bases, and 8 bases separated the two germline ends. Looked up from germline, CDR1 is SQVTM and CDR2 is ANQGSEA. The CDR3 totals 13 residues.

This chain links TRBV6-2 or TRBV6-3 with TRBJ2-5; D remains ambiguous. The germline V gene encodes CDR1 MNHEY and CDR2 SVGEGT. The V gene lost 2 bases and the J gene lost 4 bases, with 5 bases spanning the gap. CDR3 length: 12 residues. The CDR3 DNA reads as TGTGCCAGCAGTTACCCCGGAGAGACCCAGTACTTC. The encoded protein is CASSYPGETQYF.

This clone was seen once. The chain has TRBV3-1 (or the pseudogene TRBV3-2) and TRBJ1-6; no definite D call. The CDR3 length is 15 residues. Germline loops: CDR1 LGHDT, CDR2 YNNKEL (reference sequence). Trimming pared 0 bases from V and 10 bases from J, leaving 13 bases between. CDR3 amino acids: CASSQEGRGPSPLHF. The CDR3, as DNA: TGTGCCAGCAGCCAAGAGGGTCGCGGTCCATCACCCCTCCACTTT.